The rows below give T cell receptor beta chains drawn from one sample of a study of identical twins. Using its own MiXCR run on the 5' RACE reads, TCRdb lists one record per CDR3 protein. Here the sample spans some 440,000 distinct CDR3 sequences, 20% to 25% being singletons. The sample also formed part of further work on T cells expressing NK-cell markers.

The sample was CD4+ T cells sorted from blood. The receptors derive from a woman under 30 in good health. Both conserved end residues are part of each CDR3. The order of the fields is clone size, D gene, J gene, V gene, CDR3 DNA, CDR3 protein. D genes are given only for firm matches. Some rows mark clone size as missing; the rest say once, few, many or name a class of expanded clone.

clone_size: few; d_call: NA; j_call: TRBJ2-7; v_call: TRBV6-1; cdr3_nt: TGTGCCAGCGGTCCAGAGGGAGGAATCTACGAGCAGTACTTC; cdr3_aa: CASGPEGGIYEQYF
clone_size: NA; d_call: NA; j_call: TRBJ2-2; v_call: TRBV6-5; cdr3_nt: TGTGCCAGCAGCCGCGTAGGGGAGCTGTTTTTT; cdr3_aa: CASSRVGELFF
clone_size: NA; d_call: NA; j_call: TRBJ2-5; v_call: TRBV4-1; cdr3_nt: TGCGCCAGCAGCCAAGGGACACCGCAAGAGACCCAGTACTTC; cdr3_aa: CASSQGTPQETQYF
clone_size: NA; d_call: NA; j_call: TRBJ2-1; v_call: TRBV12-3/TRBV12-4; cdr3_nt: TGTGCCAGCAGTTTTTCGATGGCTGCCCACAATGAGCAGTTCTTC; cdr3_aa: CASSFSMAAHNEQFF
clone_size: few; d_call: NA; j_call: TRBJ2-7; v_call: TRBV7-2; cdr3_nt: TGTGCCAGCAGCTTAGTGTTCGGGGGACAGTCCTACGAGCAGTACTTC; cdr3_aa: CASSLVFGGQSYEQYF
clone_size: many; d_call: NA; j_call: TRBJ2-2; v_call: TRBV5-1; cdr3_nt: TGCGCCAGCAGCTTGGAACTCACCGGGGAGCTGTTTTTT; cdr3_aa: CASSLELTGELFF
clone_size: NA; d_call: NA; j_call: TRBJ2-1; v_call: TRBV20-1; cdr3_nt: TGCAGTGCTAGTGACCCCTGGTACAATGAGCAGTTCTTC; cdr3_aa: CSASDPWYNEQFF
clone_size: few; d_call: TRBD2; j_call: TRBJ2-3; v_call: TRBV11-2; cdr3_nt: TGTGCCAGCAGCTTAGAACTAGCGGCCGCCCGCACAGATACGCAGTATTTT; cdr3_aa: CASSLELAAARTDTQYF
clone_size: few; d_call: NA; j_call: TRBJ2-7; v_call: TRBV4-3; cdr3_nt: TGCGCCAGCAGCCGCGCTCGAGGATCCTACGAGCAGTACTTC; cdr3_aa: CASSRARGSYEQYF
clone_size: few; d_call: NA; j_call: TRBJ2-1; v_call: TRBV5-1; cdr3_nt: TGCGCCAGCAGCATACAAGAATCCTACAATGAGCAGTTCTTC; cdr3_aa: CASSIQESYNEQFF
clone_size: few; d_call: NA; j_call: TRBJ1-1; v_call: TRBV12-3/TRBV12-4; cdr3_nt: TGTGCCAGCAGTTTCTCTATAGGGGGACAAAACCTACCTGAAGCTTTCTTT; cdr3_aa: CASSFSIGGQNLPEAFF
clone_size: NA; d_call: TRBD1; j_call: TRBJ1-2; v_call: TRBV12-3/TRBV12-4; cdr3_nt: TGTGCCAGCAGTTCCGGGACAGGGAGGTATGGCTACACCTTC; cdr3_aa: CASSSGTGRYGYTF
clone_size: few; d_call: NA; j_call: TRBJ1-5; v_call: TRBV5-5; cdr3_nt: TGTGCCAGCAGCTTGGTTTTCAGTCTACGGCCCCAGCATTTT; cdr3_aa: CASSLVFSLRPQHF
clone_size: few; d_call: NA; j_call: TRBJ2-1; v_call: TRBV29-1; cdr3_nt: TGCAGCGTTAGGTTGGGGGCGCGAAATGAGCAGTTCTTC; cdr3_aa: CSVRLGARNEQFF
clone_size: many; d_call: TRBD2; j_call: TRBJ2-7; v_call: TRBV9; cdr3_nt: TGTGCCAGCAGCGGGACTAGCGGGGGCTACGAGCAGTACTTC; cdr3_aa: CASSGTSGGYEQYF
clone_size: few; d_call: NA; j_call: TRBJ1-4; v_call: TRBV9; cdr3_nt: TGTGCCAGCAGCCACGACGCGAGAGGTGAAAAACTGTTTTTT; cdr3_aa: CASSHDARGEKLFF
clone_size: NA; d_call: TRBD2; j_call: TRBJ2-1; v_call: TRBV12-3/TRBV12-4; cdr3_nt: TGTGCCAGCAGCCCAGACCGGGACTATCGGGGCGACAATGAGCAGTTCTTC; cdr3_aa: CASSPDRDYRGDNEQFF
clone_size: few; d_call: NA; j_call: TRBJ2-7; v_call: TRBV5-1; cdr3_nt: TGCGCCAGCAGCCGATCACAGCTCTACGAGCAGTACTTC; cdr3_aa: CASSRSQLYEQYF
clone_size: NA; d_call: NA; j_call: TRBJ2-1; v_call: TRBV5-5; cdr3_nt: TGTGCCAGCAGCTCCTTCGATGAGCAGTTCTTC; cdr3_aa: CASSSFDEQFF
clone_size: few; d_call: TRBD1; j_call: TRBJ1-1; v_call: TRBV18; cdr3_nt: TGTGCCAGCTCACCGACGGACAGGGACACTGAAGCTTTCTTT; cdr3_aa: CASSPTDRDTEAFF
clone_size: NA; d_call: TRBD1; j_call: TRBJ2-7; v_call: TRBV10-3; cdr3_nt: TGTGCCATCACCCAGCCAGGGGGCGAGCAGTACTTC; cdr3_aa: CAITQPGGEQYF
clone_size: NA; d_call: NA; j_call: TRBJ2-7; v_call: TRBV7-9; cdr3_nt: TGTGCCAGCAGCCCCCCCGGACGCAACGAGCAGTACTTC; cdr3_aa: CASSPPGRNEQYF
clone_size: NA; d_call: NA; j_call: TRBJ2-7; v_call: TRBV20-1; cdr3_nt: TGCAGTGCTCGGCGGGGCGGAGGGCCCGACGAGCAGTACTTC; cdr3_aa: CSARRGGGPDEQYF
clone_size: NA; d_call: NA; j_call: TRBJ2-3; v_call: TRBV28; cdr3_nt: TGTGCCAGCAGCCGAACACGGGAAGATACGCAGTATTTT; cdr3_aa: CASSRTREDTQYF
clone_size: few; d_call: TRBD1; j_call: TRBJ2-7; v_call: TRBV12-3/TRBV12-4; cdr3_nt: TGTGCCAGCAGTTTAAGGACAGGGGTTATCAACGAGCAGTACTTC; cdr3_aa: CASSLRTGVINEQYF
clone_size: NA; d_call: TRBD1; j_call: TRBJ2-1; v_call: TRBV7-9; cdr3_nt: TGTGCCAGCAGCTTTGACAGGGACAATGAGCAGTTCTTC; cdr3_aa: CASSFDRDNEQFF
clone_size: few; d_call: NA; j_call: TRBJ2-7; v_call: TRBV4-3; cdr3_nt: TGCGCCAGCAGCCAAGATCATAGGATCGGGGACTACGAGCAGTACTTC; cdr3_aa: CASSQDHRIGDYEQYF
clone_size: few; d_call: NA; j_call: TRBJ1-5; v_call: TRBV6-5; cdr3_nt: TGTGCCAGCAGTTACGAGAGGAATCAGCCCCAGCATTTT; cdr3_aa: CASSYERNQPQHF
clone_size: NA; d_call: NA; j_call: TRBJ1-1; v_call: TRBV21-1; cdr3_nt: TGTGCCAGCAGCAAAGAGAGGGCCCTAATGAACACTGAAGCTTTCTTT; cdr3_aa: CASSKERALMNTEAFF
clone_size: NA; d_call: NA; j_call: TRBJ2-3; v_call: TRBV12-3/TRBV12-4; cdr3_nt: TGTGCCAGCAGTTCTACAGGGTTTCAGGGACTCAGGACAGATACGCAGTATTTT; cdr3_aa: CASSSTGFQGLRTDTQYF
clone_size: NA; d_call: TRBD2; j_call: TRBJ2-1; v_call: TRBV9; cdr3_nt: TGTGCCAGCAGCGTAGGCAGCACTAGCGGATACAATGAGCAGTTCTTC; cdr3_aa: CASSVGSTSGYNEQFF
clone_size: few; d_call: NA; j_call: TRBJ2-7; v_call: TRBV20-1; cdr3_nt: TGCAGTGCTAGAGATCCTCAGGGATTCTCCTACGAGCAGTACTTC; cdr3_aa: CSARDPQGFSYEQYF
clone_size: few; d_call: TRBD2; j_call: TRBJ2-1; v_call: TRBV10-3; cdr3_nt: TGTGCCATCAGTGAGCATGGGGACTATAACTACAATGAGCAGTTCTTC; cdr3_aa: CAISEHGDYNYNEQFF
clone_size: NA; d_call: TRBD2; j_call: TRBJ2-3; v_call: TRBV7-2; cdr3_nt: TGTGCCAGCAGCTCACTAGCGCAGAGCACAGATACGCAGTATTTT; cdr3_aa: CASSSLAQSTDTQYF
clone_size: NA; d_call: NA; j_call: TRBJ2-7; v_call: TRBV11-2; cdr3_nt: TGTGCCAGCAGGTGGACGGGGACCTACGAGCAGTACTTC; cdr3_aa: CASRWTGTYEQYF
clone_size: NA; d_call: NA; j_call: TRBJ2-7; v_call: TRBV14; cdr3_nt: TGTGCCAGCAGCCAAGTAGCTGGGCCCGAGCAGTACTTC; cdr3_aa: CASSQVAGPEQYF
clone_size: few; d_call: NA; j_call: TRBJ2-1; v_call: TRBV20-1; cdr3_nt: TGCAGTGCTAGGGTAGCCGCCAGGTACAATGAGCAGTTCTTC; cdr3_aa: CSARVAARYNEQFF
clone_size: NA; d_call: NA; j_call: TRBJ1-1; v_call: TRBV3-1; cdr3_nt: TGTGCCAGCAGCCAAATCAGGGACACTGAAGCTTTCTTT; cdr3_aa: CASSQIRDTEAFF
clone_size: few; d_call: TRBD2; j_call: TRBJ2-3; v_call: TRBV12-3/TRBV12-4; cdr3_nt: TGTGCCAGCAGTCCCCCAGCGGGGGGCGCGGATACGCAGTATTTT; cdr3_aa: CASSPPAGGADTQYF
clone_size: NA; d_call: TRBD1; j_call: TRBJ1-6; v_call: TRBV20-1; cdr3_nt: TGCAGTGCTCGACAGGGTCCCGATAATTCACCCCTCCACTTT; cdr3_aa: CSARQGPDNSPLHF
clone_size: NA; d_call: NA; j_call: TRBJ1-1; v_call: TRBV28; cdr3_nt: TGTGCCAGCAGTTATTGGGGGAGGACTGAAGCTTTCTTT; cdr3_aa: CASSYWGRTEAFF
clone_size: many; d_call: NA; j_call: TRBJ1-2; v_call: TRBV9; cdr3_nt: TGTGCCAGCAGCGTGGGGAGTTCGAGGCAGACCTATGGCTACACCTTC; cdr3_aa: CASSVGSSRQTYGYTF
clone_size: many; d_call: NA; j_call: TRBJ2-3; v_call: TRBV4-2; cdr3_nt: TGTGCCAGCAGCCAAGAAGGGGGGGGCGGAGATACGCAGTATTTT; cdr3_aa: CASSQEGGGGDTQYF
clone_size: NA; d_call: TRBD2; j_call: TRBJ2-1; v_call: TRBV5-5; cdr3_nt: TGTGCCAGCAGCTTGGAAGGACTAGCGGGGATCAATGAGCAGTTCTTC; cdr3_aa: CASSLEGLAGINEQFF
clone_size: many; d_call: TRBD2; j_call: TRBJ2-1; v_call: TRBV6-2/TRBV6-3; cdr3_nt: TGTGCCAGCAGTTTGGCCCGGACTAGCTTCCCCTACAATGAGCAGTTCTTC; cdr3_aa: CASSLARTSFPYNEQFF
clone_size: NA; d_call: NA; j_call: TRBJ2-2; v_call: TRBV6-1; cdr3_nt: TGTGCCAGCAGCCTGGTCAGGGGTGGGAACACCGGGGAGCTGTTTTTT; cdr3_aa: CASSLVRGGNTGELFF